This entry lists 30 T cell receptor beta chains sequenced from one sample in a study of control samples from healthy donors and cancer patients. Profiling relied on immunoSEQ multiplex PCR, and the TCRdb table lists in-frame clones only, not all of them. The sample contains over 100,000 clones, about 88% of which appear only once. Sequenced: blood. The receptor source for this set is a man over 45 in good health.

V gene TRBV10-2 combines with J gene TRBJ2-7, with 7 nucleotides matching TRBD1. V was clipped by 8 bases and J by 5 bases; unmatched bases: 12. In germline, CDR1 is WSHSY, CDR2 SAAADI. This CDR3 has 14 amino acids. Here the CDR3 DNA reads TGCGCCAGCTCGCCGGGGACAGTCGAGGACGAGCAGTACTTC. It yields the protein CASSPGTVEDEQYF.

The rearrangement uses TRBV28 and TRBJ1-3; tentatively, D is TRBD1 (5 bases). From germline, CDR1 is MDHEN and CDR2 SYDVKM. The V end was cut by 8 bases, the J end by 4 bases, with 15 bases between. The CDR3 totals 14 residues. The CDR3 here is CASCPGAGGNTIYF. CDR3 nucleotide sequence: TGTGCCAGCTGCCCCGGGGCGGGCGGAAACACCATATATTTT.

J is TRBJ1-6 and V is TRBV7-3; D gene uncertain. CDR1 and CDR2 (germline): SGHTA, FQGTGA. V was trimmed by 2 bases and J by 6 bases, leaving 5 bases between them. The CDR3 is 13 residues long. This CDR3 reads CASSLFSNSPLHF. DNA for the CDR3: TGTGCCAGCAGCTTATTTAGTAATTCACCCCTCCACTTT. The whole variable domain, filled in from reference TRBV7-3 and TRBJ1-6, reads GAGVSQTPSNKVTEKGKYVELRCDPISGHTALYWYRQSLGQGPEFLIYFQGTGAADDSGLPNDRFFAVRPEGSVSTLKIQRTERGDSAVYLCASSLFSNSPLHFGNGTRLTVT.

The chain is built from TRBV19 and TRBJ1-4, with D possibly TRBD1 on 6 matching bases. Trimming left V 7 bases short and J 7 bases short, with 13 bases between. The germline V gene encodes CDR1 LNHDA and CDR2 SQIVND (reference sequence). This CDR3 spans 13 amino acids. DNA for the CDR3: TGTGCCAGTATAAGGGGGGACGGTGAAAAACTGTTTTTT. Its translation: CASIRGDGEKLFF.

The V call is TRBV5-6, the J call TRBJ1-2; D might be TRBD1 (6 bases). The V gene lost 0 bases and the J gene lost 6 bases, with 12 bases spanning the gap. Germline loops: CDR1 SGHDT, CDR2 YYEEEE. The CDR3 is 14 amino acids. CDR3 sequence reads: CASSLGSGANGYTF. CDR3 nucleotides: TGTGCCAGCAGCTTGGGATCAGGGGCGAATGGCTACACCTTC. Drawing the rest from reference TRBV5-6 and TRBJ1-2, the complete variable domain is DAGVTQSPTHLIKTRGQQVTLRCSPKSGHDTVSWYQQALGQGPQFIFQYYEEEERQRGNFPDRFSGHQFPNYSSELNVNALLLGDSALYLCASSLGSGANGYTFGSGTRLTVV.

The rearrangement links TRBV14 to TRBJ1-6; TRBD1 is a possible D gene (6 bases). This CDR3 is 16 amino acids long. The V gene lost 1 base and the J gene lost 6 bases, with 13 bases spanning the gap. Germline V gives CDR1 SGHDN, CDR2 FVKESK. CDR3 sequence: CASSQARAGANSPLHF. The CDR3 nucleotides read TGTGCCAGCAGCCAAGCGCGGGCAGGGGCTAATTCACCCCTCCACTTT.

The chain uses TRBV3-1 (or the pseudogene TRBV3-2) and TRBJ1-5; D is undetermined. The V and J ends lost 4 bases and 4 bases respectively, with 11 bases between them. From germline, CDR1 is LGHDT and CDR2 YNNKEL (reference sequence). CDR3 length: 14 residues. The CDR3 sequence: CASSPDPGNQPQHF. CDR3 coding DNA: TGTGCCAGCAGCCCCGACCCTGGGAATCAGCCCCAGCATTTT.

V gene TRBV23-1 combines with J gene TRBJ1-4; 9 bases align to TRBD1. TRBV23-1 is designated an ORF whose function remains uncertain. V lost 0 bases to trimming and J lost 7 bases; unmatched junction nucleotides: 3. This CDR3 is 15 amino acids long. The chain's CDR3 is CASSQSGQGGEKLFF. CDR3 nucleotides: TGCGCCAGCAGTCAATCGGGACAGGGTGGTGAAAAACTGTTTTTT.

CDR3 nucleotide sequence: TGTGCCACAACGCAGGGGGCCGGATTGGAGACCCAGTACTTC. Amino acid sequence: CATTQGAGLETQYF. The V call is TRBV19, the J call TRBJ2-5; 8 positions match TRBD1. The CDR3 has 14 amino acids. J gave up 5 bases and V 10 bases, and 12 bases lay outside the gene matches. The germline V gene encodes CDR1 LNHDA and CDR2 SQIVND (reference sequence).

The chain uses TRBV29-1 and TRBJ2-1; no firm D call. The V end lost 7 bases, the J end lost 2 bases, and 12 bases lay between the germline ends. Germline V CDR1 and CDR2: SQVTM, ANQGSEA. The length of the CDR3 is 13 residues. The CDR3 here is CSGLRAAYNEQFF. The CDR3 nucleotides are TGCAGCGGGTTACGGGCCGCCTACAATGAGCAGTTCTTC.

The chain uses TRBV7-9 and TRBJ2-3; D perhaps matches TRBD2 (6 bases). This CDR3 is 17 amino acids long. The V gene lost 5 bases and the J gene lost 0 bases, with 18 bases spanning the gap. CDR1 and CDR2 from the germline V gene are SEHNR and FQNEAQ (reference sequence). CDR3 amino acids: CASSLSGTATSTDTQYF. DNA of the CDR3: TGTGCCAGCAGCCTATCCGGGACTGCAACTAGCACAGATACGCAGTATTTT.

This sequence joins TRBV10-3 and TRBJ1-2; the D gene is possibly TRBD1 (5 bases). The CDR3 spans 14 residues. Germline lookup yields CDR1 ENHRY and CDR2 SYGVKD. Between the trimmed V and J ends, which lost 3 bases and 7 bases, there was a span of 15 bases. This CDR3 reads CAISDLGDGSGYTF. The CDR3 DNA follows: TGTGCCATCAGTGATTTGGGGGACGGTTCTGGCTACACCTTC.

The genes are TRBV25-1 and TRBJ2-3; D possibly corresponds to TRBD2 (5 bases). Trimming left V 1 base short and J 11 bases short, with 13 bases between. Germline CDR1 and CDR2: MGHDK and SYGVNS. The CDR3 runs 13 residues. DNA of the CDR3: TGTGCCAGCAGTGAATTTAAGGACTTTGGGCAGTATTTT. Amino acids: CASSEFKDFGQYF.

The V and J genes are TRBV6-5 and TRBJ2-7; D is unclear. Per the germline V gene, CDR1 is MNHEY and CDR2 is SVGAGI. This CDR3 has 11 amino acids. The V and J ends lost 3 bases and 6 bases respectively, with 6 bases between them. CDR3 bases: TGTGCCAGCAGTTATAGGGCCGAGCAGTACTTC. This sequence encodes CASSYRAEQYF.

CDR3 amino acids: CASGPGGGDRSDTQYF. CDR3 sequence (DNA): TGTGCTAGTGGCCCTGGTGGGGGCGATCGTTCAGATACGCAGTATTTT. This rearrangement joins TRBV12-5 to TRBJ2-3, with a weak D call TRBD1 (6 bases). The germline V gene encodes CDR1 LGHNT and CDR2 FRNRAP. The CDR3 contains 16 residues. The V end was cut by 6 bases, the J end by 4 bases, with 20 bases between.

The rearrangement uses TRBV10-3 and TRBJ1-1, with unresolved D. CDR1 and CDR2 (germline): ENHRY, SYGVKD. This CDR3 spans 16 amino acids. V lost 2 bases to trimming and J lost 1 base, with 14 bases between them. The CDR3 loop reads CAISEGKGSRNTEAFF. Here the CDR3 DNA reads TGTGCCATCAGTGAGGGAAAAGGATCTAGGAACACTGAAGCTTTCTTT.

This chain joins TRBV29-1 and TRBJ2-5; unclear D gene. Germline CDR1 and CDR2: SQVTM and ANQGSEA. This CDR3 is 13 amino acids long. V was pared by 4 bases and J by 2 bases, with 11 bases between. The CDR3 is CSVASTPQETQYF. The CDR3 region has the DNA TGCAGCGTTGCTTCTACGCCGCAAGAGACCCAGTACTTC.

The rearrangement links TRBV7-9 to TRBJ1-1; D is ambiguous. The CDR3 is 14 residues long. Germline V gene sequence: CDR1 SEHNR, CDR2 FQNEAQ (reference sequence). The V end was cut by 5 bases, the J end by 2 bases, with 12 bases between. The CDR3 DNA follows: TGTGCCAGCAGCAAACCGCCGGGCAACACTGAAGCTTTCTTT. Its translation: CASSKPPGNTEAFF.

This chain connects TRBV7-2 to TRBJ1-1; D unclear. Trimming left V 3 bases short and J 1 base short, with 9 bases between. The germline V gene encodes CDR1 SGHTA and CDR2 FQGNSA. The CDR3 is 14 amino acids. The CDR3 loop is CASSFAWGNTEAFF. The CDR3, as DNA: TGTGCCAGCAGCTTTGCTTGGGGGAACACTGAAGCTTTCTTT.

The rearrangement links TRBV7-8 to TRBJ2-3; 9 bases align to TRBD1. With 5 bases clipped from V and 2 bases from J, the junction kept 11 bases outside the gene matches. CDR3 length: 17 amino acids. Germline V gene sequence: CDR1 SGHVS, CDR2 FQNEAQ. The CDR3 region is CASSPKGQGKHTDTQYF. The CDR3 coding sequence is TGTGCCAGCAGCCCTAAGGGACAGGGTAAACACACAGATACGCAGTATTTT.

The CDR3 reads CASSDQGTYYGYTF. DNA of the CDR3: TGTGCCAGCAGTGACCAGGGAACGTACTATGGCTACACCTTC. The chain uses TRBV6-1 and TRBJ1-2, with D possibly being TRBD1 (5 bases). Trimming removed 3 bases at V and 3 bases at J, with 11 bases between. The CDR3 consists of 14 residues. Germline assignment: CDR1 MNHNS and CDR2 SASEGT.

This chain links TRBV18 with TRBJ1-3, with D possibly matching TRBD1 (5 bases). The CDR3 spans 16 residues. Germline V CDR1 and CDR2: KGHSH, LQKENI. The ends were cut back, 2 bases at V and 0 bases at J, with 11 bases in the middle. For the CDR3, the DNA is TGTGCCAGCTCACCAAACGGGGGAGACTCTGGAAACACCATATATTTT. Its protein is CASSPNGGDSGNTIYF.

The CDR3 bases are TGCAGTGCTAGTGGTTCCCCGGGAAATTCACCCCTCCACTTT. Encoded protein: CSASGSPGNSPLHF. The chain is built from TRBV20-1 and TRBJ1-6, with unresolved D. Trimming took 3 bases from V and 7 from J, leaving 13 bases between them. Per germline, CDR1 DFQATT and CDR2 SNEGSKA (reference sequence). This CDR3 is 14 amino acids long.

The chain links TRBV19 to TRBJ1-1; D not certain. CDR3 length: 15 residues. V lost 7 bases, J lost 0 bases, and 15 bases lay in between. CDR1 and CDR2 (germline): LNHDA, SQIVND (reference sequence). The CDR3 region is CASKRASDLNTEAFF. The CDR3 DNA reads TGTGCCAGTAAGCGCGCGTCAGATTTGAACACTGAAGCTTTCTTT. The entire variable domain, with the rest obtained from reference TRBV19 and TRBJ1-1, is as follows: DGGITQSPKYLFRKEGQNVTLSCEQNLNHDAMYWYRQDPGQGLRLIYYSQIVNDFQKGDIAEGYSVSREKKESFPLTVTSAQKNPTAFYLCASKRASDLNTEAFFGQGTRLTVV.

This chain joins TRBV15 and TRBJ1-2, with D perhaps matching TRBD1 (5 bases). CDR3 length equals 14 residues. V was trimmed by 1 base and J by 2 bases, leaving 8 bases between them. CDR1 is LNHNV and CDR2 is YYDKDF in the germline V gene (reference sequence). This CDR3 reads CATSRVRTNYGYTF. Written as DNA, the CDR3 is TGTGCCACCAGCAGAGTAAGGACAAACTATGGCTACACCTTC. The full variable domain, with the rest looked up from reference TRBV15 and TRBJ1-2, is DAMVIQNPRYQVTQFGKPVTLSCSQTLNHNVMYWYQQKSSQAPKLLFHYYDKDFNNEADTPDNFQSRRPNTSFCFLDIRSPGLGDTAMYLCATSRVRTNYGYTFGSGTRLTVV.

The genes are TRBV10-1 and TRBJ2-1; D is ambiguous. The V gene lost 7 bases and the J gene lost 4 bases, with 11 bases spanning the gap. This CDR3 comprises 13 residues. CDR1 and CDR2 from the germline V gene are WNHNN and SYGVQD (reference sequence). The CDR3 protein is CASMDPEYNEQFF. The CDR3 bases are TGCGCCAGCATGGATCCGGAGTACAATGAGCAGTTCTTC.

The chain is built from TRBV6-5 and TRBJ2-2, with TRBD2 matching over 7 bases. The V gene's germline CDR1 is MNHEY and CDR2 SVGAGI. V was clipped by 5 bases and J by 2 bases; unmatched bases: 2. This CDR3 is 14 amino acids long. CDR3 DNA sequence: TGTGCCAGCAGTCGCGGGAGCAACACCGGGGAGCTGTTTTTT. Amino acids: CASSRGSNTGELFF.

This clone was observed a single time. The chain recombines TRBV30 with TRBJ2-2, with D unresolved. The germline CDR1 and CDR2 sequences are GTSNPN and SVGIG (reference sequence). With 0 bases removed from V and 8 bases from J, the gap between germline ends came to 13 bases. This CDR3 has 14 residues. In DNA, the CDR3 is TGTGCCTGGAGTGTACGAGATCTAGATGGGGAGCTGTTTTTT. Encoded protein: CAWSVRDLDGELFF.

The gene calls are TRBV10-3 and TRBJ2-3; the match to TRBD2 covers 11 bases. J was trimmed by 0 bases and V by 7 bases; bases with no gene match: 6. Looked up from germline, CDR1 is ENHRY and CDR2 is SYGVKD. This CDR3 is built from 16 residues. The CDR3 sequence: CAIKITSGGSTDTQYF. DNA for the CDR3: TGTGCCATCAAGATAACTAGCGGGGGTAGCACAGATACGCAGTATTTT.

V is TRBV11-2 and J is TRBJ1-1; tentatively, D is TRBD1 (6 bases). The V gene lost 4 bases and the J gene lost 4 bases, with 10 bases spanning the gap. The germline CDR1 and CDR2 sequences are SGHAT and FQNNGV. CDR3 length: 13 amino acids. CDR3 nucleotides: TGTGCCAGCAGCTCCCGGACAGTCACTGAAGCTTTCTTT. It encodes CASSSRTVTEAFF. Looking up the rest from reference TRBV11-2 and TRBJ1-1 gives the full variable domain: EAGVAQSPRYKIIEKRQSVAFWCNPISGHATLYWYQQILGQGPKLLIQFQNNGVVDDSQLPKDRFSAERLKGVDSTLKIQPAKLEDSAVYLCASSSRTVTEAFFGQGTRLTVV.